Shown below are 10 T cell receptor beta chains from a single sample sequenced in a study of blood T cell repertoires in COVID-19. Profiling relied on immunoSEQ multiplex PCR, and the TCRdb table lists in-frame clones only, not all of them. The profile shows about 81,000 clones, 91% of them singletons. What was sequenced was peripheral blood. These TCRs come from a woman in her forties or fifties in a cohort sampled during active COVID-19.

This chain uses TRBV7-2 with TRBJ2-7, with D perhaps matching TRBD1 (5 bases). CDR1 and CDR2 from the germline V gene are SGHTA and FQGNSA. V gave up 1 base and J gave up 1 base, with 8 bases separating them. This CDR3 has 14 amino acids. This CDR3 is CASSLVTGSYEQYF. DNA of the CDR3: TGTGCCAGCAGCTTAGTTACAGGTTCCTACGAGCAGTACTTC.

The chain has TRBV9 and TRBJ2-6; possibly TRBD2 for D (7 bases). The CDR3 extends over 16 amino acids. Germline CDR1 SGDLS, CDR2 YYNGEE. Deletions cut 4 bases from V and 4 bases from J, with 15 bases between. CDR3 in amino acids: CASSPRGPGGANVLTF. CDR3 nucleotide sequence: TGTGCCAGCAGCCCGCGGGGGCCCGGCGGGGCCAACGTCCTGACTTTC.

V is TRBV9 and J is TRBJ1-3; D is undetermined. CDR1 SGDLS and CDR2 YYNGEE come from the germline V gene. The CDR3 runs 14 residues. With 0 bases removed from V and 4 bases from J, the gap between germline ends came to 8 bases. The CDR3 is CASSVGIQGNTIYF. The CDR3 DNA reads as TGTGCCAGCAGCGTAGGGATACAGGGAAACACCATATATTTT.

V is TRBV18 and J is TRBJ1-1, with D tentatively TRBD1 (6 bases). Trimming stripped 4 bases from V and 2 bases from J, with 8 bases between. Per the germline V gene, CDR1 is KGHSH and CDR2 is LQKENI. The CDR3 consists of 13 residues. The CDR3 nucleotides are TGTGCCAGCTCACGGACAGCTAACACTGAAGCTTTCTTT. Translated: CASSRTANTEAFF.

The V gene is TRBV3-1 (or the pseudogene TRBV3-2), the J gene TRBJ2-6, with a tentative D call TRBD2 (5 bases). CDR3 size: 16 residues. The germline V gene encodes CDR1 LGHDT and CDR2 YNNKEL (reference sequence). The V end was cut by 4 bases, the J end by 0 bases, with 10 bases between. Written as DNA, the CDR3 is TGTGCCAGCAGCCGGACTTTGAGCTCTGGGGCCAACGTCCTGACTTTC. Amino acids: CASSRTLSSGANVLTF.

The table lists this clone with a count of one. The chain links TRBV6-2 or TRBV6-3 to TRBJ1-1; no clear D. Germline CDR1 reads MNHEY; CDR2 reads SVGEGT. The CDR3 consists of 13 residues. The V end lost 5 bases, the J end lost 11 bases, and 18 bases lay between the germline ends. The CDR3 DNA reads TGTGCCAGCAGTACTGTTCGGGATTTGGGTGCTTTCTTT. This gives the protein CASSTVRDLGAFF.

This rearrangement joins TRBV5-6 to TRBJ1-1, with TRBD1 matching 7 bases. V lost 2 bases and J lost 11; bases outside the gene matches: 9. This CDR3 comprises 13 residues. Germline-derived CDR1 and CDR2 are SGHDT and YYEEEE. CDR3 in amino acids: CASSFGTAGGAFF. DNA of the CDR3: TGTGCCAGCAGCTTCGGGACAGCCGGTGGGGCTTTCTTT. Complete variable domain (other parts from reference TRBV5-6 and TRBJ1-1): DAGVTQSPTHLIKTRGQQVTLRCSPKSGHDTVSWYQQALGQGPQFIFQYYEEEERQRGNFPDRFSGHQFPNYSSELNVNALLLGDSALYLCASSFGTAGGAFFGQGTRLTVV.

The V gene is TRBV30, the J gene TRBJ1-2; 8 nucleotides line up with TRBD1. V lost 0 bases to trimming and J lost 2 bases; unmatched junction nucleotides: 14. The CDR3 consists of 18 residues. Germline V gene sequence: CDR1 GTSNPN, CDR2 SVGIG (reference sequence). DNA of the CDR3: TGTGCCTGGAGTGTAATCCTTCCCAGACAGGGGAGAAACTATGGCTACACCTTC. Translated, it gives CAWSVILPRQGRNYGYTF.

V gene TRBV5-1 combines with J gene TRBJ2-5; D possibly corresponds to TRBD1 (5 bases). V was pared by 3 bases and J by 2 bases, with 14 bases between. The CDR3 loop spans 15 amino acids. Germline CDR1 reads SGHRS; CDR2 reads YFSETQ. The chain's CDR3 is CASSSMTDSQETQYF. CDR3 DNA sequence: TGCGCCAGCAGCTCTATGACAGACAGTCAAGAGACCCAGTACTTC.

The rearrangement joins TRBV9 to TRBJ2-6, with TRBD1 matching 8 bases. J lost 0 bases, V lost 0 bases, and 14 bases had no gene match. In germline, CDR1 is SGDLS, CDR2 YYNGEE. The CDR3 runs to 21 residues. As DNA, the CDR3 is TGTGCCAGCAGCGTAGGCTCCAGGGGTCGGGGACAGGACTCTGGGGCCAACGTCCTGACTTTC. Encoded protein: CASSVGSRGRGQDSGANVLTF.